These 15 T cell receptor beta chains share one sample of origin, sequenced in a study of T cell changes during pregnancy in multiple sclerosis. The repertoire was sequenced with immunoSEQ multiplex PCR; TCRdb's copy has only in-frame clones and lacks some. This sample has 64,000 or so clones, with over 80% found just once. The sequences come from peripheral blood, collected in the first trimester of pregnancy. These receptors were obtained from a female donor with multiple sclerosis, enrolled in a pregnancy study.

The V call is TRBV19, the J call TRBJ2-1; the match to TRBD2 covers 7 bases. The germline V gene encodes CDR1 LNHDA and CDR2 SQIVND (reference sequence). This CDR3 region has 14 residues. V was clipped by 3 bases and J by 6 bases; unmatched bases: 5. The CDR3 DNA is TGTGCCAGTAGTATGGGCGGGAGAATCAATGAGCAGTTCTTC. Encoded protein: CASSMGGRINEQFF.

The chain employs TRBV14 and TRBJ2-4; TRBD2 agrees at 13 bases. There are 15 residues in the CDR3. The germline gives CDR1 SGHDN, CDR2 FVKESK. Trimming took 4 bases from V and 6 from J; bases not matched to a gene: 3. Here the CDR3 reads CASSRGLAGANIQYF. In nucleotides, the CDR3 is TGTGCCAGCAGCCGAGGACTAGCGGGAGCAAACATTCAGTACTTC.

The chain is built from TRBV6-4 and TRBJ2-1; 8 nucleotides line up with TRBD2. The CDR3 spans 15 residues. Germline loops: CDR1 MRHNA, CDR2 SNTAGT. The J segment lost 6 bases and the V segment lost 2 bases, leaving 6 bases of the junction unmatched. The CDR3 sequence is CASSDQGLAGNEQFF. CDR3 DNA: TGTGCCAGCAGTGACCAAGGACTAGCCGGCAATGAGCAGTTCTTC.

V and J are TRBV7-2 and TRBJ2-2, with D possibly TRBD2 on 6 matching bases. Trimming removed 3 bases from V and 0 bases from J, with 8 bases in between. Germline lookup yields CDR1 SGHTA and CDR2 FQGNSA. The CDR3 length is 15 residues. CDR3 region: CASSFAGTNTGELFF. Here the CDR3 DNA reads TGTGCCAGCAGCTTCGCGGGGACGAACACCGGGGAGCTGTTTTTT.

The chain combines TRBV5-4 with TRBJ2-3, with a possible D match to TRBD2 (7 bases). This CDR3 has 15 amino acids. The ends were cut back, 0 bases at V and 6 bases at J, with 14 bases in the middle. Germline V lookup: CDR1 SGHNT, CDR2 YYREEE (reference sequence). CDR3 bases: TGTGCCAGCAGCTTGGCTCGGGGGGCCCTGGATACGCAGTATTTT. It translates to CASSLARGALDTQYF.

The chain recombines TRBV25-1 with TRBJ2-5; a weak D match, TRBD2 (6 bases). Between the trimmed V and J ends, which lost 6 bases and 4 bases, there was a span of 18 bases. The CDR3 sequence is 15 residues long. Germline V gene data show CDR1 as MGHDK and CDR2 as SYGVNS. The CDR3 sequence is CASRKGRDGRETQYF. CDR3 bases: TGTGCCAGCAGGAAGGGGCGGGATGGGCGAGAGACCCAGTACTTC.

V is TRBV5-4 and J is TRBJ1-2; 8 nucleotides line up with TRBD1. V lost 4 bases, J lost 4 bases, and 12 bases stayed unmatched. This CDR3 has 16 residues. Germline lookup yields CDR1 SGHNT and CDR2 YYREEE (reference sequence). The CDR3 protein is CASSVGGQGGTYGYTF. The CDR3 bases are TGTGCCAGCAGCGTGGGCGGACAGGGCGGCACCTATGGCTACACCTTC.

The chain joins TRBV6-5 to TRBJ2-6, with D uncertain. Trimming took off 3 bases at V and 2 bases at J, with 5 bases between the two ends. In germline, CDR1 is MNHEY, CDR2 SVGAGI. This CDR3 contains 14 residues. The DNA of the CDR3 is TGTGCCAGCAGTTATTCTACTGGGGCCAACGTCCTGACTTTC. It encodes CASSYSTGANVLTF.

V gene TRBV5-1 combines with J gene TRBJ1-1; tentatively, D is TRBD1 (6 bases). Germline CDR1 SGHRS, CDR2 YFSETQ. The length of the CDR3 is 15 residues. Trimming removed 2 bases at V and 0 bases at J, with 11 bases between. The DNA for the CDR3 is TGCGCCAGCAGCTTCAGGGGTCCCATGAACACTGAAGCTTTCTTT. Protein: CASSFRGPMNTEAFF.

This chain uses TRBV6-6 with TRBJ2-3; D is perhaps TRBD1 (5 bases). In germline, CDR1 is MNHNY, CDR2 SVGAGI (reference sequence). V lost 0 bases to trimming and J lost 1 base, with 11 bases between them. The CDR3 sequence is 16 residues long. The CDR3 spells CASSYSTGRGTDTQYF. The CDR3 nucleotides are TGTGCCAGCAGTTACTCAACAGGCAGGGGCACAGATACGCAGTATTTT.

This clone occurred once. The CDR3 reads CASSVGLDREYEQYF. DNA for the CDR3: TGTGCCAGCAGCGTAGGGTTGGACAGGGAATACGAGCAGTACTTC. The rearrangement uses TRBV9 and TRBJ2-7; TRBD1 aligns across 8 bases. The V segment lost 0 bases and the J segment 4 bases; nucleotides outside the gene matches: 6. In germline, CDR1 is SGDLS, CDR2 YYNGEE. The CDR3 consists of 15 residues.

The V call is TRBV2, the J call TRBJ2-7; possible D gene TRBD2, 5 bases. The CDR3 has 15 residues. The V gene's germline CDR1 is SNHLY and CDR2 FYNNEI. V lost 2 bases and J 2 bases, leaving 13 bases between the germline ends. CDR3 residues: CASSESGIGTYEQYF. CDR3 nucleotides: TGTGCCAGCAGTGAATCCGGGATAGGAACCTACGAGCAGTACTTC.

CDR3 DNA sequence: TGTGCCAGCAGCCCCAGTCTCCAGCGGGAGGGAGTTAATGAGCAGTTCTTC. Translating gives CASSPSLQREGVNEQFF. This rearrangement joins TRBV7-9 to TRBJ2-1; TRBD2 matches 10 bases. Germline CDR1 is SEHNR and CDR2 is FQNEAQ (reference sequence). The junction had 14 bases not matched to a gene; V was cut back by 5 bases and J by 7 bases. The CDR3 is 17 residues long.

This sequence joins TRBV6-5 and TRBJ1-4; the D is unclear. The CDR3 runs to 15 residues. Germline V CDR1 and CDR2: MNHEY, SVGAGI. V lost 7 bases to trimming and J lost 0 bases, with 12 bases between them. The CDR3 here is CASTTNAATNEKLFF. DNA of the CDR3: TGTGCCAGCACCACAAACGCGGCAACTAATGAAAAACTGTTTTTT.

The chain couples TRBV29-1 to TRBJ2-5; D gene unclear. The DNA end favors TRBJ2-7, so the J call may be wrong. The V gene's germline CDR1 is SQVTM and CDR2 ANQGSEA. The CDR3 runs 11 residues. CDR3 residues: CSVVETYEQYF. The CDR3 DNA sequence: TGCAGCGTTGTGGAGACCTACGAGCAGTACTTC.